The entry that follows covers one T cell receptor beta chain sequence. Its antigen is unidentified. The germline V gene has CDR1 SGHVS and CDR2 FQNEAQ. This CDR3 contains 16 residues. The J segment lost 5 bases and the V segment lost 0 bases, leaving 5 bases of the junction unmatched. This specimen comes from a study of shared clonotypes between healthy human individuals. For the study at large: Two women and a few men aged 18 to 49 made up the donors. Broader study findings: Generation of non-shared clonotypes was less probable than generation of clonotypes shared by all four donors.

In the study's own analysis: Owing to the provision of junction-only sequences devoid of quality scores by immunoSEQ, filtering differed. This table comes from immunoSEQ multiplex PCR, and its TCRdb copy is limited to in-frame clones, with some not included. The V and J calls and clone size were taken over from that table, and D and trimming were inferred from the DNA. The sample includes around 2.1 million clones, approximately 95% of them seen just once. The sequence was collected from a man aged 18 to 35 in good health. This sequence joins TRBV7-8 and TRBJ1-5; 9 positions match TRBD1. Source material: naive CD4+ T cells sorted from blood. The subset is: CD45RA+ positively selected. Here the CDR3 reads CASSLADRGFYQPQHF. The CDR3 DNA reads TGTGCCAGCAGCTTAGCGGACAGGGGTTTTTATCAGCCCCAGCATTTT. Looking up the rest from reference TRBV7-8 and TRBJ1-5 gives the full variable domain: GAGVSQSPRYKVAKRGQDVALRCDPISGHVSLFWYQQALGQGPEFLTYFQNEAQLDKSGLPSDRFFAERPEGSVSTLKIQRTQQEDSAVYLCASSLADRGFYQPQHFGDGTRLSIL.